The clone carrying this TCR beta chain was seen ten or more times. The sample originates from a study of response to subunit inactivated influenza vaccine. TCRdb used MiXCR to reprocess the RT-PCR reads, holding one entry per CDR3 protein. The sample records about 520,000 distinct CDR3 sequences, 25% being singletons. This TCR came from a man aged 50 to 60 who received an inactivated influenza vaccine. This specimen consisted of CD4+ T cells sorted from PBMCs, obtained around 5 days after vaccination.

This CDR3 reads CASSYGQSNQPQHF. CDR3 DNA: TGTGCCAGCAGTTACGGACAGAGCAATCAGCCCCAGCATTTT. V gene TRBV12-3 or TRBV12-4 combines with J gene TRBJ1-5; weak D call: TRBD1 (6 bases). Trimming left V 4 bases short and J 1 base short, with 8 bases between. CDR3 length: 14 amino acids.